One T cell receptor beta chain is described in this entry. Antigen: not known. The sample comes from a study of blood T cells in healthy people across ages. Findings and caveats of the study: Older age coincided with a roughly linear decline in TCR beta diversity per million T cells.

V gave up 2 bases and J gave up 6 bases, with 8 bases separating them. CDR1 and CDR2 (germline): MNHEY, SVGEGT. The CDR3 has 13 amino acids. A second PCR of roughly 7 to 11 cycles used a sample-barcoded 5' primer and a J-beta primer mix. A minimum of 3 million CDR3-containing paired-end reads was obtained for each sample. TCRdb independently ran MiXCR on the 5' RACE reads; one entry per CDR3 protein. This sample has approximately 830,000 distinct CDR3 sequences; 62% occur once, and the top ten carry around a quarter. The clonotype comes from a man aged 30 to 39 in good health. The specimen was blood. This chain uses TRBV6-2 or TRBV6-3 with TRBJ2-1; D is perhaps TRBD1 (6 bases). Written as DNA, the CDR3 is TGTGCCAGCAGTTACGGGGGCCCCAATGAGCAGTTCTTC. Translated: CASSYGGPNEQFF.